This is a list of T cell receptor beta chains from one sample in a study of identical twins. TCRdb reprocessed the 5' RACE reads via MiXCR and lists one record per CDR3 protein. The table shows 1.5 million or so distinct CDR3 sequences, with 32% occurring only once. Sequencing was carried out using cord blood. The receptors were gathered from a newborn girl in good health. Each CDR3 is given with its conserved first and last residue. The order of the fields is V gene, D gene, CDR3 length, clone size, J gene, CDR3 protein, CDR3 DNA. A D gene is named only where the DNA matches it firmly. Not every row has a clone size; where given, it reads once, few, many or a size class.

v_gene: TRBV9
d_gene: NA
len: 16
abundance: many
j_gene: TRBJ2-1
CDR3aa: CASSVGWGGPYNEQFF
CDR3nt: TGTGCCAGCAGCGTAGGATGGGGCGGACCTTACAATGAGCAGTTCTTC

v_gene: TRBV10-3
d_gene: NA
len: 13
abundance: few
j_gene: TRBJ2-7
CDR3aa: CAISEYDGYEQYF
CDR3nt: TGTGCCATCAGTGAGTACGACGGCTACGAGCAGTACTTC

v_gene: TRBV27
d_gene: NA
len: 12
abundance: NA
j_gene: TRBJ1-2
CDR3aa: CASGPGPRGYTF
CDR3nt: TGTGCCAGCGGCCCGGGCCCGAGGGGCTACACCTTC

v_gene: TRBV20-1
d_gene: NA
len: 12
abundance: NA
j_gene: TRBJ2-7
CDR3aa: CSASKSVYEQYF
CDR3nt: TGCAGTGCTAGTAAATCGGTCTACGAGCAGTACTTC

v_gene: TRBV29-1
d_gene: TRBD1
len: 15
abundance: many
j_gene: TRBJ2-7
CDR3aa: CSVEMLGTGPYEQYF
CDR3nt: TGCAGCGTTGAAATGCTCGGGACAGGCCCCTACGAGCAGTACTTC

v_gene: TRBV20-1
d_gene: TRBD2
len: 12
abundance: once
j_gene: TRBJ2-1
CDR3aa: CSAQRTSNEQFF
CDR3nt: TGCAGTGCTCAACGGACTAGCAATGAGCAGTTCTTC

v_gene: TRBV7-2
d_gene: NA
len: 14
abundance: few
j_gene: TRBJ1-1
CDR3aa: CASSSLGGRTEAFF
CDR3nt: TGTGCCAGCAGCTCCTTGGGGGGGCGTACTGAAGCTTTCTTT

v_gene: TRBV20-1
d_gene: TRBD2
len: 16
abundance: NA
j_gene: TRBJ2-5
CDR3aa: CSASRRVSGRGNEQYF
CDR3nt: TGCAGTGCTAGTAGAAGAGTAAGCGGGAGGGGCAATGAGCAGTACTTC

v_gene: TRBV6-2/TRBV6-3
d_gene: NA
len: 13
abundance: NA
j_gene: TRBJ2-7
CDR3aa: CASSYLRRDEQYF
CDR3nt: TGTGCCAGCAGTTACCTTCGGCGAGACGAGCAGTACTTC

v_gene: TRBV12-3/TRBV12-4
d_gene: TRBD2
len: 16
abundance: NA
j_gene: TRBJ2-2
CDR3aa: CASSLELAGPTGELFF
CDR3nt: TGTGCCAGCAGCCTCGAACTAGCGGGGCCCACCGGGGAGCTGTTTTTT

v_gene: TRBV2
d_gene: NA
len: 14
abundance: few
j_gene: TRBJ2-1
CDR3aa: CASSASTIGNEQFF
CDR3nt: TGTGCCAGCAGTGCATCGACTATCGGGAATGAGCAGTTCTTC

v_gene: TRBV20-1
d_gene: TRBD1
len: 15
abundance: NA
j_gene: TRBJ2-7
CDR3aa: CSTSRGGTGALEQYF
CDR3nt: TGCAGTACTAGCCGAGGCGGGACAGGCGCCTTAGAGCAGTACTTC

v_gene: TRBV18
d_gene: NA
len: 14
abundance: NA
j_gene: TRBJ1-2
CDR3aa: CASSPGAGNYGHTF
CDR3nt: TGTGCCAGCTCACCAGGGGCAGGGAACTATGGCCACACCTTC

v_gene: TRBV7-8
d_gene: NA
len: 13
abundance: few
j_gene: TRBJ2-3
CDR3aa: CASSPRVSDTQYF
CDR3nt: TGTGCCAGCAGCCCACGCGTGTCGGATACGCAGTATTTT

v_gene: TRBV6-5
d_gene: NA
len: 13
abundance: NA
j_gene: TRBJ1-1
CDR3aa: CAGKRQLYPEAFF
CDR3nt: TGTGCCGGGAAACGACAGCTCTACCCTGAAGCTTTCTTT

v_gene: TRBV24-1
d_gene: TRBD1
len: 17
abundance: NA
j_gene: TRBJ2-2
CDR3aa: CATSDFGGTGVTGELFF
CDR3nt: TGTGCCACCAGTGATTTTGGAGGGACAGGGGTCACCGGGGAGCTGTTTTTT

v_gene: TRBV10-1
d_gene: TRBD1
len: 15
abundance: few
j_gene: TRBJ2-1
CDR3aa: CASSQDRGNYNEQFF
CDR3nt: TGCGCCAGCAGTCAGGACAGGGGAAATTACAATGAGCAGTTCTTC

v_gene: TRBV7-2
d_gene: NA
len: 18
abundance: few
j_gene: TRBJ1-2
CDR3aa: CASSLISRPGDRYYGYTF
CDR3nt: TGTGCCAGCAGCTTGATTAGCAGGCCAGGGGATCGATACTATGGCTACACCTTC

v_gene: TRBV25-1
d_gene: TRBD1
len: 14
abundance: NA
j_gene: TRBJ2-7
CDR3aa: CASSERDRHYEQYF
CDR3nt: TGTGCCAGCAGTGAAAGGGACAGGCACTACGAGCAGTACTTC

v_gene: TRBV15
d_gene: NA
len: 14
abundance: few
j_gene: TRBJ2-3
CDR3aa: CATSREGFTDTQYF
CDR3nt: TGTGCCACCAGCAGAGAAGGGTTCACAGATACGCAGTATTTT

v_gene: TRBV20-1
d_gene: TRBD1
len: 13
abundance: once
j_gene: TRBJ1-6
CDR3aa: CSARDRDGSPLHF
CDR3nt: TGCAGTGCTAGGGACAGGGACGGTTCACCCCTCCACTTT

v_gene: TRBV4-2
d_gene: TRBD1
len: 16
abundance: few
j_gene: TRBJ1-6
CDR3aa: CASSRSGTGDNSPLHF
CDR3nt: TGTGCCAGCAGCCGCTCTGGGACAGGGGATAATTCACCCCTCCACTTT

v_gene: TRBV28
d_gene: TRBD1
len: 16
abundance: few
j_gene: TRBJ2-3
CDR3aa: CASSFRMTGSTDTQYF
CDR3nt: TGTGCCAGCAGTTTTAGAATGACAGGGAGCACAGATACGCAGTATTTT

v_gene: TRBV12-3/TRBV12-4
d_gene: NA
len: 15
abundance: few
j_gene: TRBJ1-5
CDR3aa: CASSSTRTRNQPQHF
CDR3nt: TGTGCCAGCAGTTCCACGAGGACTCGGAATCAGCCCCAGCATTTT

v_gene: TRBV27
d_gene: TRBD1
len: 14
abundance: once
j_gene: TRBJ2-5
CDR3aa: CPSSSRGLGETQYF
CDR3nt: TGTCCCAGCAGTTCGAGGGGGCTCGGGGAGACCCAGTACTTC

v_gene: TRBV5-1
d_gene: NA
len: 12
abundance: NA
j_gene: TRBJ2-3
CDR3aa: CASSLDWFTQYF
CDR3nt: TGCGCCAGCAGCTTGGACTGGTTTACGCAGTATTTT

v_gene: TRBV4-1
d_gene: NA
len: 14
abundance: NA
j_gene: TRBJ2-3
CDR3aa: CASSQVLPTDTQYF
CDR3nt: TGCGCCAGCAGCCAAGTCCTCCCCACAGATACGCAGTATTTT

v_gene: TRBV7-9
d_gene: TRBD2
len: 16
abundance: few
j_gene: TRBJ2-3
CDR3aa: CASSFRGGGNTDTQYF
CDR3nt: TGTGCCAGCAGTTTCAGAGGCGGGGGGAACACAGATACGCAGTATTTT

v_gene: TRBV27
d_gene: TRBD2
len: 15
abundance: NA
j_gene: TRBJ2-7
CDR3aa: CASSRISGSPYEQYF
CDR3nt: TGTGCCAGCAGCCGGATTAGCGGGAGCCCCTACGAGCAGTACTTC

v_gene: TRBV4-1
d_gene: TRBD1
len: 17
abundance: NA
j_gene: TRBJ2-4
CDR3aa: CASSQGAATGAKNIQYF
CDR3nt: TGCGCCAGCAGCCAAGGAGCGGCGACAGGGGCCAAAAACATTCAGTACTTC

v_gene: TRBV6-5
d_gene: NA
len: 15
abundance: NA
j_gene: TRBJ2-7
CDR3aa: CASSWPGTTPYEQYF
CDR3nt: TGTGCCAGCAGTTGGCCCGGGACGACTCCCTACGAGCAGTACTTC

v_gene: TRBV11-2
d_gene: NA
len: 19
abundance: few
j_gene: TRBJ1-2
CDR3aa: CASSLVIGREIIANYGYTF
CDR3nt: TGTGCCAGCAGCTTAGTGATCGGCAGAGAGATCATAGCTAACTATGGCTACACCTTC

v_gene: TRBV12-3/TRBV12-4
d_gene: NA
len: 14
abundance: few
j_gene: TRBJ1-2
CDR3aa: CASSPSQGNYGYTF
CDR3nt: TGTGCCAGCAGTCCATCACAGGGAAACTATGGCTACACCTTC

v_gene: TRBV7-6
d_gene: NA
len: 15
abundance: NA
j_gene: TRBJ2-2
CDR3aa: CASSPNSGYTGELFF
CDR3nt: TGTGCCAGCAGCCCAAACTCGGGGTACACCGGGGAGCTGTTTTTT

v_gene: TRBV10-3
d_gene: TRBD2
len: 14
abundance: NA
j_gene: TRBJ2-3
CDR3aa: CAISGPGGRDTQYF
CDR3nt: TGTGCCATCAGTGGGCCGGGAGGGCGAGATACGCAGTATTTT

v_gene: TRBV7-2
d_gene: TRBD1
len: 15
abundance: NA
j_gene: TRBJ1-1
CDR3aa: CASSLSGQGATEAFF
CDR3nt: TGTGCCAGCAGCTTATCGGGACAGGGGGCCACTGAAGCTTTCTTT

v_gene: TRBV20-1
d_gene: TRBD1
len: 13
abundance: NA
j_gene: TRBJ1-6
CDR3aa: CSARGTVDSPLHF
CDR3nt: TGCAGTGCCAGAGGGACAGTCGATTCACCCCTCCACTTT

v_gene: TRBV18
d_gene: NA
len: 13
abundance: NA
j_gene: TRBJ2-7
CDR3aa: CASSQKDTYEQYF
CDR3nt: TGTGCCAGCTCACAAAAGGACACCTACGAGCAGTACTTC

v_gene: TRBV5-1
d_gene: NA
len: 15
abundance: NA
j_gene: TRBJ2-2
CDR3aa: CASSFAQGNTGELFF
CDR3nt: TGCGCCAGCAGCTTCGCACAGGGCAACACCGGGGAGCTGTTTTTT

v_gene: TRBV7-2
d_gene: TRBD2
len: 15
abundance: NA
j_gene: TRBJ2-7
CDR3aa: CAGSLGSTSGIVQYF
CDR3nt: TGTGCCGGCAGCTTAGGTTCGACTAGCGGGATAGTGCAGTACTTC

v_gene: TRBV5-1
d_gene: NA
len: 14
abundance: NA
j_gene: TRBJ1-1
CDR3aa: CASSWTDFNTEAFF
CDR3nt: TGCGCCAGCAGCTGGACAGACTTTAACACTGAAGCTTTCTTT

v_gene: TRBV7-6
d_gene: NA
len: 15
abundance: few
j_gene: TRBJ2-7
CDR3aa: CASSLASGFLYEQYF
CDR3nt: TGTGCCAGCAGCTTAGCGTCCGGGTTTCTCTACGAGCAGTACTTC

v_gene: TRBV2
d_gene: TRBD2
len: 15
abundance: NA
j_gene: TRBJ2-1
CDR3aa: CASSETLLAGNGQFF
CDR3nt: TGTGCCAGCAGTGAAACTCTCCTAGCGGGAAACGGGCAGTTCTTC

v_gene: TRBV4-2
d_gene: NA
len: 11
abundance: few
j_gene: TRBJ1-2
CDR3aa: CASSRDTGYTF
CDR3nt: TGTGCCAGCAGCCGGGACACTGGCTACACCTTC

v_gene: TRBV10-3
d_gene: NA
len: 13
abundance: many
j_gene: TRBJ2-7
CDR3aa: CAISPVPRYEQYF
CDR3nt: TGTGCCATCAGTCCGGTCCCTCGGTACGAGCAGTACTTC

v_gene: TRBV12-3/TRBV12-4
d_gene: NA
len: 14
abundance: NA
j_gene: TRBJ2-3
CDR3aa: CASSPQSAADTQYF
CDR3nt: TGTGCCAGCAGTCCACAATCTGCAGCAGATACGCAGTATTTT

v_gene: TRBV5-1
d_gene: NA
len: 12
abundance: NA
j_gene: TRBJ1-1
CDR3aa: CASSSGGGEAFF
CDR3nt: TGCGCCAGCAGCTCTGGGGGGGGTGAAGCTTTCTTT